Listed here are 21 T cell receptor beta chains from one sample, sequenced in a study of blood T cells in healthy people across ages. A J-beta primer mix and a sample-barcoded 5' primer were used in a second PCR of about 7 to 12 cycles. A single record per CDR3 protein comes from TCRdb applying MiXCR to the 5' RACE reads. The sample contains 850,000 to 1,100,000 distinct CDR3 sequences, 35% to 40% of which appear only once. Input material: blood. Source of these receptors: a man younger than 30 in good health.

The V call is TRBV29-1, the J call TRBJ2-5; 10 bases fit TRBD2. J lost 2 bases, V lost 6 bases, and 6 bases had no gene match. The CDR3 consists of 14 residues. Germline V lookup: CDR1 SQVTM, CDR2 ANQGSEA. The CDR3 protein is CSVLTSGIQETQYF. The DNA for the CDR3 is TGCAGCGTGCTCACTAGCGGGATTCAAGAGACCCAGTACTTC.

This clonotype was recorded at least ten times. V and J are TRBV29-1 and TRBJ2-3, with D perhaps TRBD2 (5 bases). This CDR3 comprises 12 residues. V lost 6 bases and J lost 2, with 9 bases in between. Germline assignment: CDR1 SQVTM and CDR2 ANQGSEA. The CDR3: CSVGELTDTQYF. In DNA form, the CDR3 reads TGCAGCGTCGGGGAACTCACAGATACGCAGTATTTT.

For this clonotype: A much larger clone differs by one base, so this may be a read error. This chain connects TRBV21-1 to TRBJ2-7. TRBV21-1 constitutes a pseudogene. The CDR3 totals 10 residues. CDR3 bases: TGTGCCAGCAGCAAATGGCAGCAGTACTTC. Translated, it gives CASSKWQQYF.

This clonotype was observed a few times. Possible read error: a much larger clone is one base away. The chain joins TRBV20-1 to TRBJ2-5; D is unclear. V dropped 5 bases and J dropped 11 bases, with 24 bases sitting between them. The CDR3 runs 14 residues. From germline, CDR1 is DFQATT and CDR2 SNEGSKA (reference sequence). In DNA, the CDR3 is TGCAGTGCTTCGAGCGTCCGCCGGTACAATGAGCAGTACTTC. As protein: CSASSVRRYNEQYF.

This clonotype was recorded a few times. The V gene is TRBV6-1, the J gene TRBJ2-1; D is unclear. Trimming removed 6 bases at V and 9 bases at J, with 6 bases between. The CDR3 spans 10 residues. Germline V CDR1 and CDR2: MNHNS, SASEGT. Written as DNA, the CDR3 is TGTGCCAGCAGGCTGGGTGAGCAGTTCTTC. It translates to CASRLGEQFF.

As to this clonotype: Germline is not matched at one junction end, which may reflect a read error. CDR3 residues: CTSSEKAQGGFGFEKLFF. The CDR3 bases are TGTACCAGCAGTGAGAAAGCGCAGGGGGGCTTCGGCTTTGAAAAACTGTTTTTT. The chain joins TRBV25-1 to TRBJ1-4; 7 bases agree with TRBD1. The CDR3 sequence is 18 residues long. Germline V gene data show CDR1 as MGHDK and CDR2 as SYGVNS.

Concerning this clonotype: The junction shows a germline mismatch at one end, possibly a read error. For the CDR3, the DNA is TGCGCCAGCAGCTTGGCCCGGGACAGAGTATCGACAGGTACGCAGTATTTT. Protein: CASSLARDRVSTGTQYF. The chain recombines TRBV5-1 with TRBJ2-3; 7 bases fit TRBD1. Germline lookup yields CDR1 SGHRS and CDR2 YFSETQ. This CDR3 has 17 residues.

This clonotype was counted many times. The chain employs TRBV5-1 and TRBJ2-3; TRBD1 is a possible D gene (6 bases). CDR3 length equals 16 residues. Per the germline V gene, CDR1 is SGHRS and CDR2 is YFSETQ. V dropped 1 base and J dropped 2 bases, with 14 bases sitting between them. The CDR3, as DNA: TGCGCCAGCAGCTTGATCCAGGGGCGGCTCACAGATACGCAGTATTTT. Amino acids: CASSLIQGRLTDTQYF. The complete variable domain, with remaining parts taken from reference TRBV5-1 and TRBJ2-3, reads KAGVTQTPRYLIKTRGQQVTLSCSPISGHRSVSWYQQTPGQGLQFLFEYFSETQRNKGNFPGRFSGRQFSNSRSEMNVSTLELGDSALYLCASSLIQGRLTDTQYFGPGTRLTVL.

In the case of this clonotype: One end of the junction is discordant with germline, which a read error may explain. This sequence joins TRBV20-1 and TRBJ2-3, with 7 bases lining up with TRBD1. The CDR3 sequence is 15 residues long. The germline V gene has CDR1 DFQATT and CDR2 SNEGSKA (reference sequence). CDR3 DNA: TGTAGTGCTATTATGTCAAGGGGGCTCACAGATACGCAGTATTTT. Translating gives CSAIMSRGLTDTQYF.

The V call is TRBV27, the J call TRBJ1-2; tentatively, D is TRBD1 (5 bases). Germline lookup yields CDR1 MNHEY and CDR2 SMNVEV (reference sequence). Trimming removed 3 bases at V and 7 bases at J, with 18 bases between. The CDR3 sequence is 15 residues long. Here the CDR3 reads CASSFISAGGGGYTF. CDR3 bases: TGTGCCAGCAGTTTTATCTCGGCGGGGGGAGGTGGCTACACCTTC.

The genes are TRBV12-3 or TRBV12-4 and TRBJ2-3; the match to TRBD1 covers 9 bases. The CDR3 length is 15 residues. After removal of 6 bases from V and 4 bases from J, the junction contained 8 bases not matched to a gene. Written as DNA, the CDR3 is TGTGCCAGCAGGAGGGACAGGGTGGCTGCAGATACGCAGTATTTT. It specifies CASRRDRVAADTQYF.

V gene TRBV28 combines with J gene TRBJ2-5; TRBD2 agrees at 10 bases. V gave up 3 bases and J gave up 4 bases; unmatched junction bases: 8. Germline CDR1 reads MDHEN; CDR2 reads SYDVKM. The CDR3 has 16 residues. The CDR3 loop reads CASSLASGSIGETQYF. The DNA of the CDR3 is TGTGCCAGCAGTTTGGCTAGCGGGAGTATAGGAGAGACCCAGTACTTC.

The rearrangement joins TRBV7-9 to TRBJ1-4; D gene uncertain. V dropped 0 bases and J dropped 0 bases, with 5 bases sitting between them. Germline V CDR1 and CDR2: SEHNR, FQNEAQ (reference sequence). CDR3 length equals 15 residues. CDR3 in amino acids: CASSLASTTNEKLFF. CDR3 sequence (DNA): TGTGCCAGCAGCTTAGCTTCAACAACTAATGAAAAACTGTTTTTT.

This rearrangement joins TRBV20-1 to TRBJ2-4; TRBD1 or TRBD2 may be the D gene (5 bases each). The CDR3 has 13 residues. Germline-derived CDR1 and CDR2 are DFQATT and SNEGSKA (reference sequence). V lost 5 bases, J lost 5 bases, and 13 bases lay in between. In DNA, the CDR3 is TGCAGTGCTCCCCCCGGGGCGGAAAACATTCAGTACTTC. Its protein product is CSAPPGAENIQYF.

This clonotype was recorded at least ten times. This chain uses TRBV12-3 or TRBV12-4 with TRBJ2-7, with D perhaps TRBD1 or TRBD2 (5 bases each). This CDR3 comprises 16 residues. Trimming pared 5 bases from V and 0 bases from J, leaving 17 bases between. CDR3 DNA sequence: TGTGCCAGCAGTAGATATACCGGGACGAGCTCCTACGAGCAGTACTTC. This gives the protein CASSRYTGTSSYEQYF.

The chain links TRBV20-1 to TRBJ1-5; maybe TRBD1 (5 bases). The CDR3 length is 13 residues. Per germline, CDR1 DFQATT and CDR2 SNEGSKA (reference sequence). V was shortened by 4 bases and J by 0 bases, with 7 bases between the two germline ends. CDR3 DNA: TGCAGTGCTACCGGACATAGCAATCAGCCCCAGCATTTT. Its protein is CSATGHSNQPQHF.

This clonotype was seen a few times. The genes are TRBV6-6 and TRBJ1-5; maybe TRBD1 (5 bases). This CDR3 is built from 15 residues. Trimming shortened V by 6 bases and J by 2 bases, and 14 bases separated the two germline ends. The germline V gene has CDR1 MNHNY and CDR2 SVGAGI (reference sequence). The chain's CDR3 is CASSQTKGGNQPQHF. DNA of the CDR3: TGTGCCAGCAGCCAGACCAAAGGGGGCAATCAGCCCCAGCATTTT.

This clonotype was counted ten times or more. The chain recombines TRBV4-3 with TRBJ1-2; D gene unclear. The germline V gene encodes CDR1 LGHNA and CDR2 YSLEER. This CDR3 is built from 13 residues. V lost 0 bases and J 4 bases, leaving 6 bases between the germline ends. The CDR3, as DNA: TGCGCCAGCAGCCAAGACCCTTCCTATGGCTACACCTTC. It is translated as CASSQDPSYGYTF.

The rearrangement links TRBV4-3 to TRBJ2-3; 9 bases line up with TRBD2. CDR1 is LGHNA, CDR2 YSLEER, per germline. Trimming took 3 bases from V and 5 from J; bases not matched to a gene: 6. The CDR3 sequence is 15 residues long. CDR3 region: CASSQSSGDKDTQYF. CDR3 in DNA: TGCGCCAGCAGCCAGTCTAGCGGGGACAAAGATACGCAGTATTTT.

In this sample, this clonotype turned up a few times. This chain links TRBV29-1 with TRBJ1-2; D not certain. Germline lookup yields CDR1 SQVTM and CDR2 ANQGSEA. The V end was cut by 3 bases, the J end by 0 bases, with 5 bases between. This CDR3 comprises 12 residues. CDR3 in amino acids: CSVDTTNYGYTF. The CDR3 nucleotides read TGCAGCGTTGACACAACTAACTATGGCTACACCTTC.

The chain uses TRBV28 and TRBJ2-7; the D gene is possibly TRBD2 (6 bases). CDR3 size: 16 residues. V was clipped by 5 bases and J by 2 bases, with 19 bases between them. Germline V gene data show CDR1 as MDHEN and CDR2 as SYDVKM. The CDR3 spells CASSPQRGRETYEQYF. Here the CDR3 DNA reads TGTGCCAGCAGTCCACAACGTGGGCGGGAAACCTACGAGCAGTACTTC.